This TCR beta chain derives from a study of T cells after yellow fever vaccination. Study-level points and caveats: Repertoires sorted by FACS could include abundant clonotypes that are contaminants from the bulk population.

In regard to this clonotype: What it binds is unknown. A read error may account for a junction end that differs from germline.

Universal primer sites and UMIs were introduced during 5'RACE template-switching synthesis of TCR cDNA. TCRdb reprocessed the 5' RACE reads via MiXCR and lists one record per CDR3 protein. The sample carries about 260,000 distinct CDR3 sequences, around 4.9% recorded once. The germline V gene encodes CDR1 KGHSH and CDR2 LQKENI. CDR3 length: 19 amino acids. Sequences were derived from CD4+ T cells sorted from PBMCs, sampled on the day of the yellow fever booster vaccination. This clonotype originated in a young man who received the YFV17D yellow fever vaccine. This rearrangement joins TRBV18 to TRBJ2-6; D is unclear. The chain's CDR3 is CASSRALRLRDSGPNVLTF. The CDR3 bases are TGTGCCAGCTCACGGGCGCTTCGTCTTCGAGACTCTGGGCCCAACGTCCTGACTTTC.